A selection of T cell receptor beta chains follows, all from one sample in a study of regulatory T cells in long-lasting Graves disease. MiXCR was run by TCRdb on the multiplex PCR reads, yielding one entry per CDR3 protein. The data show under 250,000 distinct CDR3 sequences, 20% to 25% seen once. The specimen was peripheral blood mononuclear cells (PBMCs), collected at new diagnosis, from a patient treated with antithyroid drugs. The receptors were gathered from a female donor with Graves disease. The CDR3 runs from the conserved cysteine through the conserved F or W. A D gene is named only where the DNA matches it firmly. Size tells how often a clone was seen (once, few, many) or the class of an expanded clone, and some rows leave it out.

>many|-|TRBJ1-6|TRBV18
CASSPGRVGNSPLHF
TGTGCCAGCTCACCGGGCAGGGTGGGGAATTCACCCCTCCACTTT
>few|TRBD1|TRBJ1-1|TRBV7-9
CASRRTGGIEAFF
TGTGCCAGCAGGCGGACAGGGGGCATTGAAGCTTTCTTT
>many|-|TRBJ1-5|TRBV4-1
CASSQSWSQPQHF
TGCGCCAGCAGCCAATCTTGGAGTCAGCCCCAGCATTTT
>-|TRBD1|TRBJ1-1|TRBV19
CASRPWTGAAFF
TGTGCCAGTAGACCTTGGACAGGGGCCGCTTTCTTT
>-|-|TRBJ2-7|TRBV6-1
CASSEGGWSSYEQYF
TGTGCCAGCAGTGAAGGGGGATGGAGCTCCTACGAGCAGTACTTC
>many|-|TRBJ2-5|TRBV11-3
CASSLGRFQETQYF
TGTGCCAGCAGCTTAGGAAGGTTCCAAGAGACCCAGTACTTC
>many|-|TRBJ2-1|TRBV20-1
CSAHFGADEQFF
TGCAGTGCTCATTTCGGGGCCGATGAGCAGTTCTTC
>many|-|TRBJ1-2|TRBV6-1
CASRRTGFGYGYTF
TGTGCCAGCAGGCGAACAGGGTTTGGCTATGGCTACACCTTC
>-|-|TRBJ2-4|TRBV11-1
CASSWGVGSNIQYF
TGTGCCAGCAGCTGGGGAGTGGGGTCAAACATTCAGTACTTC
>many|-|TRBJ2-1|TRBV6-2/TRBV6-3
CASRAGGYNEQFF
TGTGCCAGCAGGGCGGGTGGGTACAATGAGCAGTTCTTC
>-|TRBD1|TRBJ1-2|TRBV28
CASSTGTANYGYTF
TGTGCCAGCAGCACCGGGACAGCTAACTATGGCTACACCTTC
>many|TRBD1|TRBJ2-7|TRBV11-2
CASSPGQGGQYF
TGTGCCAGCAGCCCTGGACAGGGCGGGCAGTACTTC
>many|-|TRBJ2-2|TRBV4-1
CASSRAGELFF
TGCGCCAGCAGCCGCGCAGGGGAGCTGTTTTTT
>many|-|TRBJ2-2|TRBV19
CASSITGDTGELFF
TGTGCCAGTAGTATCACAGGAGACACCGGGGAGCTGTTTTTT
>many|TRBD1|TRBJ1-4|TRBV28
CASNEGATSSEKLFF
TGTGCCAGCAATGAGGGGGCCACCTCGAGTGAAAAACTGTTTTTT
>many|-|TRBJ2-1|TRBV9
CASALGKENEQFF
TGTGCCAGCGCCCTTGGTAAGGAGAATGAGCAGTTCTTC
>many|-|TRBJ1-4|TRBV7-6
CASGSARLDATNEKLFF
TGTGCCAGCGGATCCGCCCGACTGGATGCAACTAATGAAAAACTGTTTTTT
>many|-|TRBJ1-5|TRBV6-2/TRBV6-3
CASSLEAGSNQPQHF
TGTGCCAGCAGTTTGGAGGCAGGGAGCAATCAGCCCCAGCATTTT
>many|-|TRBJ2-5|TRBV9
CASSPADGGAGTQYF
TGTGCCAGCAGCCCCGCGGACGGGGGCGCTGGGACCCAGTACTTC
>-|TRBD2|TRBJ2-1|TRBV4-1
CASSERSGGAYNEQFF
TGCGCCAGCAGCGAAAGGAGCGGGGGGGCGTACAATGAGCAGTTCTTC
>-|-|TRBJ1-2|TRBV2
CASGGREDTLNYGYTF
TGTGCCAGCGGGGGGCGGGAGGACACTCTTAACTATGGCTACACCTTC
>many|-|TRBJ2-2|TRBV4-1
CASSQDPSTGELFF
TGCGCCAGCAGCCAAGATCCTTCCACCGGGGAGCTGTTTTTT
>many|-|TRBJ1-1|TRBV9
CASSVDLRGYTEAFF
TGTGCCAGCAGCGTAGATCTAAGGGGTTACACTGAAGCTTTCTTT
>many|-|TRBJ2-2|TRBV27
CASPGTVTGELFF
TGTGCCAGTCCCGGGACCGTCACCGGGGAGCTGTTTTTT
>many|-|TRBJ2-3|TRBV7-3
CASSLTIDTQYF
TGTGCCAGCAGCTTAACAATAGATACGCAGTATTTT
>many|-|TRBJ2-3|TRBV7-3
CASSLTPSSTDTQYF
TGTGCCAGCAGCCTAACCCCTTCTAGCACAGATACGCAGTATTTT
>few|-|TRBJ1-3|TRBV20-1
CSATPTAGNTIYF
TGCAGTGCTACCCCGACGGCTGGAAACACCATATATTTT
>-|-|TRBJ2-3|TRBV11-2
CASSWTSGGRTDTQYF
TGTGCCAGCAGCTGGACAAGCGGCGGCAGAACAGATACGCAGTATTTT
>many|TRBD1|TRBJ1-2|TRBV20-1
CSAGTDVNYGYTF
TGCAGTGCCGGGACAGACGTAAACTATGGCTACACCTTC
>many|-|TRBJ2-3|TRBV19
CASSMDGGSTDTQYF
TGTGCCAGTAGTATGGACGGGGGTAGCACAGATACGCAGTATTTT
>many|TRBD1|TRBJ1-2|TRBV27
CASSSLGQETYGYTF
TGTGCCAGCAGCTCGCTGGGACAGGAAACATATGGCTACACCTTC
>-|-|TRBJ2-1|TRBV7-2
CASSFLGGETPLEQFF
TGTGCCAGCAGCTTTTTAGGCGGGGAAACTCCTCTGGAGCAGTTCTTC
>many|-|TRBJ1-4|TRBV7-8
CASSRREGNEKLFF
TGTGCCAGCAGCCGCCGGGAGGGGAATGAAAAACTGTTTTTT
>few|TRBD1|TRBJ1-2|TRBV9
CASSVVGTERGYTF
TGTGCCAGCAGCGTAGTGGGGACAGAGCGGGGCTACACCTTC
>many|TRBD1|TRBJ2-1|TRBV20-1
CSAQDRAFYNEQFF
TGCAGTGCTCAGGACAGGGCGTTCTACAATGAGCAGTTCTTC
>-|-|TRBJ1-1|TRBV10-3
CAIIPQGNTEAFF
TGTGCCATCATTCCACAGGGGAACACTGAAGCTTTCTTT
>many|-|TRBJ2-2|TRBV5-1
CASSLAGHTNTGELFF
TGCGCCAGCAGCTTGGCCGGTCACACGAACACCGGGGAGCTGTTTTTT